Reported below is one TCR beta chain. Its antigen is unknown. Preparation of TRB cDNA libraries relied on 5' RACE carrying UMI labels. No DNA is given; TCRdb re-called the 5' RACE reads and lists each CDR3 protein once. Across tens of thousands of distinct CDR3 sequences, the top ten clones capture about 1.4% of the sample. This specimen comes from a study of CXCR3-negative and CXCR3-positive naive CD8 T cells. Study results and caveats: For CXCR3-positive naive cells, TRB CDR3s were more hydrophobic than those of CXCR3-negative naive cells. Both of the naive subsets showed about the same high diversity, but memory CD8+ cells had much less. Partially decreased CXCR3 expression was recorded after cryopreservation, and fresh PBMCs were used in most assays.

This TCR came from a human donor in good health. Some clones in this sample may be carry-over from other donors' samples. The sample comprised naive CXCR3- CD8+ T cells from blood. Subset of the sample: CD45RO-CCR7+CD27+CD95- naive CD8+ T cells lacking CXCR3 (TNR3-).

CDR3 loop: CASSQDPTGNNSPLHF. This rearrangement joins TRBV3-1 to TRBJ1-6; checking the TCRdb D call of TRBD1 is not possible without DNA. Germline CDR1 and CDR2: LGHDT and YNNKEL (reference sequence). The CDR3 spans 16 residues.